One sample yielded the 5 T cell receptor beta chains listed below, sequenced in a study of cytomegalovirus exposure and HLA in healthy donors. The PCR used 60 Vbeta and 13 Jbeta primers. Generated by immunoSEQ multiplex PCR, the TCRdb table keeps only in-frame clones and is missing some. The sample has some 130,000 clones, approximately 81% seen once. The sample comprised PBMCs. Every receptor here comes from a male donor in good health and CMV-seronegative.

The rearrangement uses TRBV7-9 and TRBJ1-5; no reliable D call. Per the germline V gene, CDR1 is SEHNR and CDR2 is FQNEAQ (reference sequence). This CDR3 is 12 amino acids long. V lost 5 bases and J lost 8, with 10 bases in between. The CDR3 DNA reads TGTGCCAGCAGCCTCCGAGGCGAGCCCCAGCATTTT. Its translation is CASSLRGEPQHF.

V usage is TRBV5-1 and J usage is TRBJ1-4; D is perhaps TRBD1 (6 bases). Germline CDR1 and CDR2: SGHRS and YFSETQ. Trimming left V 4 bases short and J 7 bases short, with 26 bases between. The CDR3 is 18 amino acids. The CDR3 region has the DNA TGCGCCAGCAGCCCTGACGGACAGTTACGCAATGGTGGTGAAAAACTGTTTTTT. Translating gives CASSPDGQLRNGGEKLFF.

The chain joins TRBV28 to TRBJ2-6; TRBD1 matches 7 bases. The CDR3 is 13 amino acids. Germline-derived CDR1 and CDR2 are MDHEN and SYDVKM. After removal of 2 bases from V and 8 bases from J, the junction contained 0 bases not matched to a gene. CDR3 DNA sequence: TGTGCCAGCAGTTTAAGGGGGCCCAACGTCCTGACTTTC. Translating it yields CASSLRGPNVLTF.

The chain recombines TRBV28 with TRBJ2-1, with D perhaps matching TRBD1 (7 bases). CDR1 is MDHEN, CDR2 SYDVKM, per germline. The CDR3 has 14 residues. Trimming removed 2 bases at V and 4 bases at J, with 9 bases between. The CDR3 region is CASSLPGGYNEQFF. CDR3 bases: TGTGCCAGCAGTTTACCAGGGGGGTACAATGAGCAGTTCTTC.

J is TRBJ2-1 and V is TRBV29-1, with 7 bases aligning to TRBD2. Trimming removed 1 base from V and 13 bases from J; junction bases left unmatched: 13. In germline, CDR1 is SQVTM, CDR2 ANQGSEA. The CDR3 has 14 amino acids. CDR3 DNA: TGCAGCGTTGAAGGGAGTAAAGGAGGGAGGGCCCAGTTCTTC. It is translated as CSVEGSKGGRAQFF.